This TCR beta chain is drawn from a study of OX40 agonist ivuxolimab in advanced cancers. Study-wide results and caveats: Some patients who did not respond also had low normalized T-cell clonal expansion. Averaged across samples, CD8+ T cells carried more expanded clones than CD4+ did. CD4+ and CD8+ blood T cells expanded clonally by week 6 at 0.1 to 3.0 mg/kg.

As concerns this clone: Antigen: not known.

The data were produced by immunoSEQ multiplex PCR, yet TCRdb's version contains in-frame clones alone and is incomplete. The sample has about 79,000 clones, 88% seen once. This TCR came from an adult with an advanced solid tumor such as melanoma, head and neck, liver or kidney cancer. Sequenced material: CD4+ or CD8+ T cells sorted from blood, taken in a trial of the OX40 agonist ivuxolimab.

This chain's CDR3 is CAWMPLAGVRNEQFF. The DNA for the CDR3 is TGTGCCTGGATGCCACTAGCGGGAGTCAGGAATGAGCAGTTCTTC. The chain has TRBV30 and TRBJ2-1, with 11 positions matching TRBD2. Trimming removed 4 bases from V and 7 bases from J; junction bases left unmatched: 9. Germline CDR1 is GTSNPN and CDR2 is SVGIG (reference sequence). This CDR3 is built from 15 residues.